This entry lists 10 T cell receptor beta chains sequenced from one sample in a study of T cell changes during pregnancy in multiple sclerosis. Sequencing used immunoSEQ multiplex PCR; TCRdb keeps in-frame clones, though not all of them. The sample gives about 61,000 clones, 90% of which show up once; approximately 3% is in the top ten. The sequencing here drew on peripheral blood, taken in the first trimester of pregnancy. The receptors were gathered from a female donor in good health, enrolled as a control in a pregnancy study.

The chain couples TRBV5-5 to TRBJ1-2; 9 nucleotides agree with TRBD1. The CDR3 totals 17 residues. Looked up from germline, CDR1 is SGHKS and CDR2 is YYEKEE (reference sequence). With V trimmed by 4 bases and J by 8 bases, 18 bases remained unmatched. CDR3 sequence (DNA): TGTGCCAGCAGCATTTTGCTTCCGGGACAGGGCTCAAGGGGCTACACCTTC. Translated: CASSILLPGQGSRGYTF.

The V gene is TRBV7-2, the J gene TRBJ1-1, with D maybe TRBD1 (5 bases). Germline-derived CDR1 and CDR2 are SGHTA and FQGNSA. The length of the CDR3 is 15 residues. Between the trimmed V and J ends, which lost 5 bases and 6 bases, there was a span of 19 bases. The CDR3 is CASSRPALGQAEAFF. CDR3 coding DNA: TGTGCCAGCAGCCGACCGGCGCTAGGACAAGCTGAAGCTTTCTTT.

J is TRBJ1-3 and V is TRBV13; possible D gene TRBD1, 5 bases. The CDR3 extends over 16 amino acids. Trimming left V 5 bases short and J 2 bases short, with 16 bases between. Per the germline V gene, CDR1 is PRHDT and CDR2 is FYEKMQ (reference sequence). The CDR3 DNA reads TGTGCCAGCAGCCCAAAGGATAGCAGGGCTGGAAACACCATATATTTT. This sequence encodes CASSPKDSRAGNTIYF.

The chain couples TRBV6-5 to TRBJ2-5; perhaps TRBD2 as D (6 bases). The CDR3 is 14 residues long. Trimming stripped 4 bases from V and 5 bases from J, with 14 bases between. Germline V gene sequence: CDR1 MNHEY, CDR2 SVGAGI. This CDR3 reads CASSFPGLEETQYF. CDR3 bases: TGTGCCAGCAGTTTTCCGGGACTTGAGGAGACCCAGTACTTC.

The rearrangement joins TRBV10-3 to TRBJ2-3; 10 nucleotides match TRBD2. The ends lost 3 bases at V and 0 bases at J; junction bases unmatched: 6. This CDR3 is built from 17 residues. Germline CDR1 is ENHRY and CDR2 is SYGVKD. The CDR3 DNA reads as TGTGCCATCAGTGATCTAGCGGGGGTGCGTAGCACAGATACGCAGTATTTT. Its translation is CAISDLAGVRSTDTQYF.

The gene calls are TRBV4-3 and TRBJ1-2; TRBD1 is a possible D gene (5 bases). From germline, CDR1 is LGHNA and CDR2 YSLEER. Between the trimmed V and J ends, which lost 4 bases and 3 bases, there was a span of 15 bases. CDR3 length equals 15 residues. This chain's CDR3 is CASSPQPQGYYGYTF. In DNA form, the CDR3 reads TGCGCCAGCAGCCCCCAACCCCAGGGATACTATGGCTACACCTTC.

This chain connects TRBV5-8 to TRBJ2-7, with 7 bases that match TRBD1. This CDR3 has 14 amino acids. V gave up 4 bases and J gave up 6 bases; unmatched junction bases: 10. Germline V gene lookup returns CDR1 SGHTS and CDR2 YDEGEE. CDR3 residues: CASSGGHTGAEQYF. CDR3 nucleotide sequence: TGTGCCAGCAGCGGGGGACACACAGGGGCCGAGCAGTACTTC. The entire variable domain, with the rest obtained from reference TRBV5-8 and TRBJ2-7, is as follows: EAGVTQSPTHLIKTRGQQATLRCSPISGHTSVYWYQQALGLGLQFLLWYDEGEERNRGNFPPRFSGRQFPNYSSELNVNALELEDSALYLCASSGGHTGAEQYFGPGTRLTVT.

This chain links TRBV27 with TRBJ2-5; 11 nucleotides align to TRBD1. The CDR3 is 17 amino acids. The germline gives CDR1 MNHEY, CDR2 SMNVEV (reference sequence). Losses at the gene ends were 6 bases for V and 7 bases for J; bases not matched to a gene: 16. The CDR3 reads CASSEIGGTGGLGTQYF. In DNA form, the CDR3 reads TGTGCCAGCAGCGAAATAGGGGGGACAGGGGGACTCGGGACCCAGTACTTC.

The V gene is TRBV7-2, the J gene TRBJ2-1, with 8 bases that match TRBD2. The junction had 9 bases not matched to a gene; V was cut back by 5 bases and J by 3 bases. Germline loops: CDR1 SGHTA, CDR2 FQGNSA. The CDR3 runs to 16 residues. DNA of the CDR3: TGTGCCAGCAGCCATTTATCCCGGGAGGGCTACAATGAGCAGTTCTTC. Protein sequence: CASSHLSREGYNEQFF.

The gene calls are TRBV4-2 and TRBJ2-7; 7 positions agree with TRBD1. Germline-derived CDR1 and CDR2 are LGHNA and YNFKEQ. The ends lost 4 bases at V and 4 bases at J; junction bases unmatched: 16. CDR3 size: 17 residues. CDR3 region: CASSPGQNFKGVYEQYF. Written as DNA, the CDR3 is TGTGCCAGCAGCCCGGGACAGAACTTTAAGGGGGTTTACGAGCAGTACTTC.